This TCR beta chain was recorded in a study of OX40 agonist ivuxolimab in advanced cancers. Overall study context: People who had prior anti-PD-1, anti-PD-L1 or anti-CTLA-4 therapy could take part, and under 50% had some. Whole-study findings and limits: Expanded clones belonging to CD8+ T cells outnumbered, on average, those of CD4+. CD4+ and CD8+ blood T cells expanded clonally by week 6 at 0.1 to 3.0 mg/kg.

The CDR3 extends over 15 amino acids. J was trimmed by 2 bases and V by 6 bases; bases with no gene match: 5. Looked up from germline, CDR1 is MNHNS and CDR2 is SASEGT. In regard to this clone: The antigen remains unidentified.

Clones were read by immunoSEQ multiplex PCR, and TCRdb kept only the in-frame ones, dropping some. The table has about 89,000 clones, around 92% seen once. Autoimmune disease history or systemic immunosuppression was exclusionary. This specimen was CD4+ or CD8+ T cells sorted from blood, taken in a trial of the OX40 agonist ivuxolimab. The source is an adult with an advanced solid tumor such as melanoma, head and neck, liver or kidney cancer. This chain links TRBV6-1 with TRBJ2-1; the match to TRBD2 covers 9 bases. CDR3 nucleotide sequence: TGTGCCAGCAGACTCGCGGGGGGGACCTACAATGAGCAGTTCTTC. It is translated as CASRLAGGTYNEQFF.